This TCR beta chain was observed in a study of T cell responses to AZD1222 COVID-19 vaccine. Points on this clone: Antigen: not known.

The germline V and J ends were trimmed by 6 bases and 7 bases, with 12 bases remaining between them. Germline assignment: CDR1 MNHEY and CDR2 SVGAGI. This CDR3 is built from 13 residues. Study results and limitations: An increase in Spike-specific TCR breadth and depth was observed after two AZD1222 doses. No day 14 peak samples; only post-peak repertoires were characterized. It should be noted that donors were predominantly white British and more often female, and clonal diversity was possibly underestimated.

Libraries were prepared by immunoSEQ multiplex PCR; TCRdb keeps only in-frame clonotypes and omits some of them. The profile shows roughly 130,000 clones, roughly 90% of them singletons. This sequence was found in an adult in good health. The genes are TRBV6-5 and TRBJ2-2, with D tentatively TRBD1 (6 bases). The source was peripheral blood, collected on day 0 of AZD1222 vaccination. The CDR3 loop is CASRPGDIGELFF. The CDR3 region has the DNA TGTGCCAGCAGGCCAGGGGATATCGGGGAGCTGTTTTTT.